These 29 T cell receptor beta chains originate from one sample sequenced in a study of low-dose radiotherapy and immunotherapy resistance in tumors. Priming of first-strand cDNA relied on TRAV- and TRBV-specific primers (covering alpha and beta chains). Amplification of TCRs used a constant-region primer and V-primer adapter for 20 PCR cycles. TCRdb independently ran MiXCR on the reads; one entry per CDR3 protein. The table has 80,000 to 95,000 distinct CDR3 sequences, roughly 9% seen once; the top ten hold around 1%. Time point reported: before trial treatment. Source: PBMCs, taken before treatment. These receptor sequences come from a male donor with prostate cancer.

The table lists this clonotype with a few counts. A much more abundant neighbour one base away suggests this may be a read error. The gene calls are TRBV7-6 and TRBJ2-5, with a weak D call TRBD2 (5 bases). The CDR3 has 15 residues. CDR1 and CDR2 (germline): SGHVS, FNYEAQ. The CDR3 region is CASTRGRFIQETKYF. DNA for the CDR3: TGTGCCAGCACCCGAGGGCGGTTTATTCAAGAGACCAAGTACTTC.

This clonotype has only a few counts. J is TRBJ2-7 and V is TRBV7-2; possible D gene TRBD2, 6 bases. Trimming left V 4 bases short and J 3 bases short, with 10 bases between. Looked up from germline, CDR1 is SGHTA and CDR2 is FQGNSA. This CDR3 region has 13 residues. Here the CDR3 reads CASSWGDGYEQYF. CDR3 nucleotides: TGTGCCAGCAGCTGGGGGGACGGCTACGAGCAGTACTTC.

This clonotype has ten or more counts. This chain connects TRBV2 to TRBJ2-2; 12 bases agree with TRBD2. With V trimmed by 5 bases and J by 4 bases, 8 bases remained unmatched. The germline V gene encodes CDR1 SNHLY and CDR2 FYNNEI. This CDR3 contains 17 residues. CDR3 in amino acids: CASSLTSGSLVTGELFF. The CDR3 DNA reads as TGTGCCAGCAGTCTGACTAGCGGGAGCCTAGTCACCGGGGAGCTGTTTTTT.

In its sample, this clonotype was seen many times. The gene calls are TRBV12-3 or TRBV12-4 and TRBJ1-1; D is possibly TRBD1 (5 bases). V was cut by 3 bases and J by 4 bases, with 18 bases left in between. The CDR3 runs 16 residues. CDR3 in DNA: TGTGCCAGCAGTTTGTCTTCCGGCGCGGGGGGCACTGAAGCTTTCTTT. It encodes CASSLSSGAGGTEAFF.

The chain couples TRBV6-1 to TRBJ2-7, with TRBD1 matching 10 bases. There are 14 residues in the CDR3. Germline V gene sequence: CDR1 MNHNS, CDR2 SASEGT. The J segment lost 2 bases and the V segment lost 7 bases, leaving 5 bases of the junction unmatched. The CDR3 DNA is TGTGCCAGCATGGGACAGGGGATTACCTACGAGCAGTACTTC. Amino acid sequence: CASMGQGITYEQYF.

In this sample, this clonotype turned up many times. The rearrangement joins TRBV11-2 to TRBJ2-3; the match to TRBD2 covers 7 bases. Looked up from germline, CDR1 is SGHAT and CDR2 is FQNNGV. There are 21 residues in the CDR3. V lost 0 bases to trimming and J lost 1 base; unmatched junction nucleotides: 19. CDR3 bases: TGTGCCAGCAGCTTAGATATCCAGGGAGGGACCGTTTATTTGGGCACAGATACGCAGTATTTT. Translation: CASSLDIQGGTVYLGTDTQYF.

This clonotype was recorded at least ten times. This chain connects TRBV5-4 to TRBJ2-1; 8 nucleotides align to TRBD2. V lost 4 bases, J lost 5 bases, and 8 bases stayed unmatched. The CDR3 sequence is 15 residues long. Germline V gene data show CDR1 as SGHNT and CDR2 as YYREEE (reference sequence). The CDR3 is CASSMPIAGNNEQFF. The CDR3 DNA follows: TGTGCCAGCAGCATGCCCATAGCGGGAAACAATGAGCAGTTCTTC.

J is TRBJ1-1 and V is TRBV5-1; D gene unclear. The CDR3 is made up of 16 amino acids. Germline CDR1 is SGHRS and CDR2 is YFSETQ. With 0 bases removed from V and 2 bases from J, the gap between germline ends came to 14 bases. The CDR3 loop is CASSLAALRANTEAFF. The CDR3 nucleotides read TGCGCCAGCAGCTTGGCGGCCCTTCGCGCTAACACTGAAGCTTTCTTT.

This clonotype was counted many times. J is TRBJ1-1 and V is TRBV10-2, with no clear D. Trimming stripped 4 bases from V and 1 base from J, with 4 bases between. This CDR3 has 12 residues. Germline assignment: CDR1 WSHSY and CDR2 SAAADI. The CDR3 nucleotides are TGCGCCAGCAGTGGGGCGAACACTGAAGCTTTCTTT. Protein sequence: CASSGANTEAFF.

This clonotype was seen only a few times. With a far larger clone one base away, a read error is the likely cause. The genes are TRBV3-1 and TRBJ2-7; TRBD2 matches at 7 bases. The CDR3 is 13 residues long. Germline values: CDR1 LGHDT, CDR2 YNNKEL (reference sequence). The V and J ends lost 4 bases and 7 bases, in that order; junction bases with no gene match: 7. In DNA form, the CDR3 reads TGTGCCAGCAGCCCGGGACTATACAATGAGCAGTACTTC. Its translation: CASSPGLYNEQYF.

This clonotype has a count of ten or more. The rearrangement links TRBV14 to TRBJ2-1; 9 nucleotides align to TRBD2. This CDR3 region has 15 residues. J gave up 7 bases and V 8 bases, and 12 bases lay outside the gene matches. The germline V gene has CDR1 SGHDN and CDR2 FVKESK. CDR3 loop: CASQQAGGPINEQFF. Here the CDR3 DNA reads TGTGCCAGCCAGCAGGCGGGAGGGCCAATAAATGAGCAGTTCTTC.

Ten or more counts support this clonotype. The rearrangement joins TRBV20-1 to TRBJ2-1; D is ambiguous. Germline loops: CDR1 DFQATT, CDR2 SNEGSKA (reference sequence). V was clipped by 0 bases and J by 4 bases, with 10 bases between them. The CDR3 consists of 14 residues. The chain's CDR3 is CSARDRGTYNEQFF. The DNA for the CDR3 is TGCAGTGCTAGAGACAGAGGCACGTACAATGAGCAGTTCTTC.

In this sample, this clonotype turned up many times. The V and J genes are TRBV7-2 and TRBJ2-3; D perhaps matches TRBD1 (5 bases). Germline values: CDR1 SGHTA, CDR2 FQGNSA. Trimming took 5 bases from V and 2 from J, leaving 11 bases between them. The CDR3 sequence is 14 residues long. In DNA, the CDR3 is TGTGCCAGCAGCATGGGGCAGCACACAGATACGCAGTATTTT. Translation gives CASSMGQHTDTQYF.

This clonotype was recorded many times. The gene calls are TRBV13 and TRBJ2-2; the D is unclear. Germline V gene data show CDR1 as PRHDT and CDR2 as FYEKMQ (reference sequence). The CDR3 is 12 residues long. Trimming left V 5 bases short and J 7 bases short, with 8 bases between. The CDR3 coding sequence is TGTGCCAGCAGCCCCCCAATCGGGGAGCTGTTTTTT. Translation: CASSPPIGELFF. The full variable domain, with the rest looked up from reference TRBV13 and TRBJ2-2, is AAGVIQSPRHLIKEKRETATLKCYPIPRHDTVYWYQQGPGQDPQFLISFYEKMQSDKGSIPDRFSAQQFSDYHSELNMSSLELGDSALYFCASSPPIGELFFGEGSRLTVL.

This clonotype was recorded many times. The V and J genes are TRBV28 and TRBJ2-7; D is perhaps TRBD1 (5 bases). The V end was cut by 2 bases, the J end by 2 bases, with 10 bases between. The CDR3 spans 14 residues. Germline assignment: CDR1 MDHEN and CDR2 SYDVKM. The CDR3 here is CASSLDSGTYEQYF. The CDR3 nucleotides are TGTGCCAGCAGTTTAGACAGTGGAACCTACGAGCAGTACTTC.

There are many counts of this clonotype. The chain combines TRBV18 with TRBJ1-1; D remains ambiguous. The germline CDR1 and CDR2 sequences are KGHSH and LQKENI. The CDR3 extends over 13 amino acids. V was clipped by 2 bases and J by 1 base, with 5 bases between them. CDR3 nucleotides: TGTGCCAGCTCACCAGGAGCGAACACTGAAGCTTTCTTT. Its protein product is CASSPGANTEAFF.

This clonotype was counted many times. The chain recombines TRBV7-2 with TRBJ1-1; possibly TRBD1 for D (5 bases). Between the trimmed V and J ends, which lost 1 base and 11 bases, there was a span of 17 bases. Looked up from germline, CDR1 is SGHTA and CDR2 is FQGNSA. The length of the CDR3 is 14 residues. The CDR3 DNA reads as TGTGCCAGCAGCTTAGGGTGGCGCCGGGGGATGGCTTTCTTT. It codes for CASSLGWRRGMAFF.

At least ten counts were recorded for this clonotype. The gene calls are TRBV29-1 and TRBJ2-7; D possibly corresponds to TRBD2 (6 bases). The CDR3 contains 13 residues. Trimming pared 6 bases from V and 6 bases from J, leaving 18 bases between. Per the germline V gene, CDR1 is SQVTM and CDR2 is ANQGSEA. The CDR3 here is CSVRPPGDGEQYF. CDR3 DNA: TGCAGCGTGCGGCCCCCGGGGGACGGCGAGCAGTACTTC.

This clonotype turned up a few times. CDR3 sequence (DNA): TGCAGCGTTGAAGACCCCGGGTTCGGTGGGCAGTACTTC. It yields the protein CSVEDPGFGGQYF. This chain links TRBV29-1 with TRBJ2-7; D remains ambiguous. The CDR3 is 13 residues long. The germline V and J ends were trimmed by 0 bases and 9 bases, with 15 bases remaining between them. The germline V gene encodes CDR1 SQVTM and CDR2 ANQGSEA.

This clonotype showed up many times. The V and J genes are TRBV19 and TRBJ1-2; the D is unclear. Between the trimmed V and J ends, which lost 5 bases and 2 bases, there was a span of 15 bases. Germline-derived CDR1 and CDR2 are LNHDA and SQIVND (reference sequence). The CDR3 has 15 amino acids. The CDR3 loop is CASSPMDPANYGYTF. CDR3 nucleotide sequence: TGTGCCAGTAGTCCTATGGATCCGGCGAACTATGGCTACACCTTC.

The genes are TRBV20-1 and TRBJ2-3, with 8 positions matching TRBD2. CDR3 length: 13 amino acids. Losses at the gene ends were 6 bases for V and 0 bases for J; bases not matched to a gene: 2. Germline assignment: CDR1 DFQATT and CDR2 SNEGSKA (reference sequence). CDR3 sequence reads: CSAVAGSTDTQYF. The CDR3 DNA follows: TGCAGTGCCGTAGCGGGGAGCACAGATACGCAGTATTTT.

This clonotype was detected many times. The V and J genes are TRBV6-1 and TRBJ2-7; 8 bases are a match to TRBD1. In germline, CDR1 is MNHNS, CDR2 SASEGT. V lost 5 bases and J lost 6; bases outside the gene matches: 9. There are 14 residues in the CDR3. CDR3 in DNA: TGTGCCAGCAGTACCTCTGGACAGGGATTCGAGCAGTACTTC. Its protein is CASSTSGQGFEQYF.

The CDR3 spells CSAGQGDHEQYF. DNA of the CDR3: TGCAGTGCCGGACAGGGAGACCACGAGCAGTACTTC. The V gene is TRBV20-1, the J gene TRBJ2-7, with 8 bases fitting TRBD1. Germline values: CDR1 DFQATT, CDR2 SNEGSKA (reference sequence). The ends lost 6 bases at V and 5 bases at J; junction bases unmatched: 6. The CDR3 consists of 12 residues.

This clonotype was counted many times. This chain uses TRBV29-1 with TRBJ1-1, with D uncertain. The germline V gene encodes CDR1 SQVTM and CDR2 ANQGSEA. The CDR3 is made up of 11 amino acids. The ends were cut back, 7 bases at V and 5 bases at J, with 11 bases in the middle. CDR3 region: CSAQSLTEAFF. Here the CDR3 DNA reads TGCAGCGCTCAGTCCTTGACTGAAGCTTTCTTT. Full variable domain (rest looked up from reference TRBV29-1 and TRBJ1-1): SAVISQKPSRDICQRGTSLTIQCQVDSQVTMMFWYRQQPGQSLTLIATANQGSEATYESGFVIDKFPISRPNLTFSTLTVSNMSPEDSSIYLCSAQSLTEAFFGQGTRLTVV.

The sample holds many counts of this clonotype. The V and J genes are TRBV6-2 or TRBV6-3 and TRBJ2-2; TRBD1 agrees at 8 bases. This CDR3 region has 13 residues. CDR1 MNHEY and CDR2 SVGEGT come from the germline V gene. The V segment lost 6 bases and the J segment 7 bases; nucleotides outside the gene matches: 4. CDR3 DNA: TGTGCCAGCAGAACAGGGGGTGTCGGGGAGCTGTTTTTT. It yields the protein CASRTGGVGELFF.

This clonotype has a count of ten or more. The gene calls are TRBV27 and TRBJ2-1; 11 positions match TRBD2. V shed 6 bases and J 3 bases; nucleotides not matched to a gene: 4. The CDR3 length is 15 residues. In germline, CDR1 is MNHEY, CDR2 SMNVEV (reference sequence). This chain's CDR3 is CASRPGLAVYNEQFF. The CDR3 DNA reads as TGTGCCAGCAGACCGGGACTAGCGGTCTACAATGAGCAGTTCTTC.

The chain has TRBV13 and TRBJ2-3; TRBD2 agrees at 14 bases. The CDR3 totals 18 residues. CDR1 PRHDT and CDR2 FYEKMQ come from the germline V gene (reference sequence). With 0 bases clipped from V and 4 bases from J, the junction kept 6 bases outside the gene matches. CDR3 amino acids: CASSLGGTSGSGADTQYF. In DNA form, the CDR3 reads TGTGCCAGCAGCTTAGGCGGGACTAGCGGGAGCGGGGCAGATACGCAGTATTTT.

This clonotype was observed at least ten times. CDR3 bases: TGTGCCAGCAACCGGGCCGCAACCGGGACAGGGGTACCGGCGGGTAACAATGAGCAGTTCTTC. Translation gives CASNRAATGTGVPAGNNEQFF. The chain uses TRBV6-1 and TRBJ2-1; 10 bases fit TRBD1. Germline CDR1 and CDR2: MNHNS and SASEGT. The CDR3 contains 21 residues. The ends lost 7 bases at V and 5 bases at J; junction bases unmatched: 26.

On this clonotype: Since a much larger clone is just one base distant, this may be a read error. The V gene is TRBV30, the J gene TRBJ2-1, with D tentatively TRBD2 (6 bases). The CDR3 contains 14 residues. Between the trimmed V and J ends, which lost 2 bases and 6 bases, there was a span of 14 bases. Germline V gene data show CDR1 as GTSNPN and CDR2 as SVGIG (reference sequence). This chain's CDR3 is CAWSLGRGSNEQFF. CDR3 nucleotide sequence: TGTGCCTGGAGTCTGGGACGGGGGAGCAATGAGCAGTTCTTC. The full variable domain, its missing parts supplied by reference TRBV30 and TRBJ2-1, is SQTIHQWPATLVQPVGSPLSLECTVEGTSNPNLYWYRQAAGRGLQLLFYSVGIGQISSEVPQNLSASRPQDRQFILSSKKLLLSDSGFYLCAWSLGRGSNEQFFGPGTRLTVL.